This record looks at one TCR beta chain sequence and its context. Its target is not known. The data are from a study of T cells after yellow fever vaccination. Study results and caveats: A weaker but faster secondary response was observed, peaking on day 5 versus 15.

V was pared by 5 bases and J by 10 bases, with 24 bases between. The CDR3 is 16 amino acids. Germline V CDR1 and CDR2: SGHRS, YFSETQ. TCRdb ran MiXCR on the 5' RACE reads and lists one entry per CDR3 protein. The table lists under 400,000 distinct CDR3 sequences, 9.5% to 13% of them singletons. The receptor was isolated from a man aged 18 to 35 who received the YFV17D yellow fever vaccine. The chain has TRBV5-1 and TRBJ1-4; D is perhaps TRBD1 (6 bases). The sequences come from PBMCs, collected on the day of the first yellow fever vaccination. The CDR3 region is CASRQGTGHPGGKLFF. CDR3 nucleotides: TGCGCCAGCAGGCAGGGAACAGGGCACCCCGGTGGAAAACTGTTTTTT.